This TCR beta chain originates from a study of OX40 agonist ivuxolimab in advanced cancers. In the study overall: The patients' treatment was ivuxolimab, an agonistic anti-OX40 (CD134) antibody. Patients were dosed intravenously with ivuxolimab at 0.01 to 10 mg/kg every 2 weeks. Melanoma, hepatocellular carcinoma, head and neck or renal cell cancer occurred in dose-escalation patients. Points from the study as a whole: CD4+ and CD8+ blood T cells expanded clonally by week 6 at 0.1 to 3.0 mg/kg.

Assay used: immunoSEQ multiplex PCR; TCRdb lists only in-frame clones, some missing. The sample lists roughly 39,000 clones, more than 80% occurring once. Trimming shortened V by 6 bases and J by 4 bases, and 13 bases separated the two germline ends. The CDR3 totals 13 residues. CDR1 and CDR2 from the germline V gene are MNHEY and SMNVEV (reference sequence). As regards this clone: What it binds is unknown.

The rearrangement uses TRBV27 and TRBJ2-7, with D tentatively TRBD2 (6 bases). The sequencing used CD4+ or CD8+ T cells sorted from blood, collected in a trial of the OX40 agonist ivuxolimab. The receptor was derived from an adult with an advanced solid tumor such as melanoma, head and neck, liver or kidney cancer. Here the CDR3 DNA reads TGTGCCAGCAGCCGGGACGGGAGATACGAGCAGTACTTC. Protein: CASSRDGRYEQYF.